These 2 T cell receptor beta chains share one sample of origin, sequenced in a study of metastatic and nonmetastatic thyroid tumors. There were no patients who had received any treatment before thyroid surgery. TCRdb re-called clones via MiXCR from the PCR reads. The data hold about 92,000 clones, with 14% to 15% observed a single time. The specimen sequenced was blood. These receptors were collected from a female donor with papillary thyroid cancer or a benign thyroid nodule (not recorded which). Some clones in this sample may be carry-over from other donors' samples.

There are many counts of this clone. This rearrangement joins TRBV6-1 to TRBJ2-7; no clear D gene. V was clipped by 7 bases and J by 0 bases, with 16 bases between them. The CDR3 loop spans 15 amino acids. Germline-derived CDR1 and CDR2 are MNHNS and SASEGT. The CDR3 sequence: CASTPQEFSSYEQYF. CDR3 nucleotide sequence: TGTGCCAGCACCCCCCAGGAATTCAGCTCCTACGAGCAGTACTTC.

This clone was found many times. The J gene is TRBJ2-3, the V gene TRBV29-1; D ambiguous. The CDR3 consists of 13 residues. CDR1 is SQVTM, CDR2 ANQGSEA, per germline. V dropped 4 bases and J dropped 2 bases, with 10 bases sitting between them. CDR3 amino acids: CSVVSESTDTQYF. The CDR3 DNA sequence: TGCAGCGTTGTCAGCGAATCCACAGATACGCAGTATTTT.